In this sample, the clone carrying this T cell receptor (beta chain) turned up many times. Antigen: not known. Germline assignment: CDR1 LNHDA and CDR2 SQIVND (reference sequence). After removal of 7 bases from V and 0 bases from J, the junction contained 6 bases not matched to a gene. The length of the CDR3 is 15 residues. Samples came from axillary lymph nodes draining the breast cancer. The data stem from a study of breast tumors, draining lymph nodes, adjacent tissues. Findings and caveats of the study: Tumor repertoires ranked between lymph nodes and nontumor tissue in diversity, with V and J gene preferences. That most tumor T cells come from lymph nodes remained unproven.

TCRdb redid the calling of the multiplex PCR reads with MiXCR, one entry per CDR3 protein. In the table there are some 150,000 distinct CDR3 sequences, around 22% of which are singletons. The source of this sequence is a female donor with breast cancer. Some clones in this sample may be carry-over from other donors' samples. Sequenced material: axillary lymph node tissue. This chain connects TRBV19 to TRBJ1-5; TRBD1 matches at 7 bases. The CDR3 region has the DNA TGTGCCAGTACCCTCAGGGGGAATAGCAATCAGCCCCAGCATTTT. Protein: CASTLRGNSNQPQHF.